Detailed here is one T cell receptor beta chain. TCRdb reanalyzed the 5' RACE reads, giving one entry per CDR3 protein sequence and no DNA. This sample lists about 30,000 distinct CDR3 sequences; its ten largest clones have about 60%. This entry is derived from a study of T cells expressing NK-cell markers. Overall study context: The authors derived TCR beta repertoires from sorted CD3+CD56+NKG2C+, CD3+CD56+NKG2C- and CD3+CD56-NKG2C+ T cells.

Germline CDR1 and CDR2: SGHRS and YFSETQ. The CDR3 extends over 15 amino acids. The source is a woman aged 18-70 years in good health. Sequenced input: blood T cells: a sorted CD56 or NKG2C T cell subset, CD4+ or CD8+ T cells, or bulk PBMC T cells (not recorded which). The genes are TRBV5-1 and TRBJ2-1; the D call of TRBD1 rests on TCRdb alone, since no DNA is present to check it. Here the CDR3 reads CASSFSAGAHNEQFF.